This T cell receptor (beta chain) derives from a study of regulatory T cells in long-lasting Graves disease. Investigators prepared the TCR beta libraries by applying iRepertoire HTBI primers and Arm-PCR of CDR3 regions. TCRdb recomputed calls from the multiplex PCR reads with MiXCR, one row per CDR3 protein. The sample shows more than 350,000 distinct CDR3 sequences, under 25% of them seen only once. CDR3 size: 13 residues. Looked up from germline, CDR1 is DFQATT and CDR2 is SNEGSKA (reference sequence). V gave up 8 bases and J gave up 5 bases; unmatched junction bases: 10. Documented time point: persistent/refractory GD, antithyroid drugs over 5 years with positive TRAb. The TCR library used RNA extracted from PBMCs. In Xi'an, China, an endocrinology department was the source of patients. This clonotype was seen at least ten times.

The input for sequencing was peripheral blood mononuclear cells (PBMCs), taken when the disease was refractory, from a patient treated with antithyroid drugs. This clonotype was obtained from a female donor with Graves disease. The chain has TRBV20-1 and TRBJ2-5; 8 bases fit TRBD2. CDR3 in DNA: TGCAGTCCCTACGGGGGGGGGAGGGAGACCCAGTACTTC. Its protein product is CSPYGGGRETQYF.